What follows is one TCR beta chain and its context. Antigen specificity is unknown. This sample stems from a study of shared clonotypes between healthy human individuals. Study-wide results and caveats: On the whole, naive subsets had larger estimated richness than memory subsets had. Incompleteness in sorted-subset sequencing, despite large depth, was shown by rarefaction.

When replicate PCRs were run on sorted subsets, they used about 220 ng DNA, about 30,000 T cell genomes. Libraries were prepared by immunoSEQ multiplex PCR; TCRdb keeps only in-frame clonotypes and omits some of them. The sample lists 1,100,000 or so clones; approximately 80% were seen once. CDR1 is WSHSY and CDR2 is SAAADI in the germline V gene. Deletions cut 2 bases from V and 3 bases from J, with 20 bases between. The CDR3 contains 19 residues. Partitioning of CD4+ cells yielded a CD45RA+ naive subset and a CD45RA-negative memory subset. The genes are TRBV10-2 and TRBJ2-6, with D possibly matching TRBD1 (6 bases). The sample comprised memory CD4+ T cells from PBMCs. This sample's subset: CD45RA-negative fraction. The clonotype was recovered from a man in his late teens or twenties in good health. Some clones in this sample may be carry-over from other donors' samples. This CDR3 is CASSEEHYRELGGANVLTF. DNA for the CDR3: TGCGCCAGCAGTGAGGAACACTACAGGGAATTAGGTGGGGCCAACGTCCTGACTTTC.